This passage covers 9 T cell receptor beta chains from one sample sequenced in a study of blood T cell repertoires in COVID-19. Sequenced by immunoSEQ multiplex PCR; TCRdb stores in-frame clones only, minus some. In the table there are about 73,000 clones, approximately 71% of which are singletons. The specimen was peripheral blood. The receptors stem from a man between 65 and 80 years old with COVID-19, enrolled during active disease.

The V call is TRBV6-5, the J call TRBJ1-1, with a weak D call TRBD1 (6 bases). The ends were cut back, 6 bases at V and 4 bases at J, with 12 bases in the middle. The CDR3 length is 13 residues. Germline V gene data show CDR1 as MNHEY and CDR2 as SVGAGI. The CDR3 DNA follows: TGTGCCAGCAGGGAGGGGGGGGGCACTGAAGCTTTCTTT. Protein sequence: CASREGGGTEAFF.

J is TRBJ1-2 and V is TRBV11-2; D possibly corresponds to TRBD1 (5 bases). The CDR3 covers 13 residues. Deletions cut 5 bases from V and 4 bases from J, with 11 bases between. Germline CDR1 and CDR2: SGHAT and FQNNGV. CDR3 sequence (DNA): TGTGCCAGCAGCAGGGGCCAGATCTATGGCTACACCTTC. Translated, it gives CASSRGQIYGYTF.

The chain recombines TRBV29-1 with TRBJ2-4; weak D call: TRBD1 (6 bases). The germline V gene encodes CDR1 SQVTM and CDR2 ANQGSEA. This CDR3 is built from 14 residues. The V end lost 6 bases, the J end lost 1 base, and 13 bases lay between the germline ends. The CDR3 DNA follows: TGCAGCGTGGGGGACACAGGGGCCAAAAACATTCAGTACTTC. Translating it yields CSVGDTGAKNIQYF.

As for this clone: Other DNA sequences in the same sample also yield this CDR3. The V call is TRBV7-2, the J call TRBJ2-7; the D gene is possibly TRBD1 (6 bases). Trimming stripped 1 base from V and 0 bases from J, with 10 bases between. The CDR3 is 15 amino acids. Per germline, CDR1 SGHTA and CDR2 FQGNSA. CDR3 sequence: CASSLGQASSYEQYF. CDR3 coding DNA: TGTGCCAGCAGCTTAGGACAGGCGAGCTCCTACGAGCAGTACTTC.

This clone appeared a few times. The CDR3 bases are TGTGCCAGCAGCTTAGAGTGGACAGACACAGATACGCAGTATTTT. Residues: CASSLEWTDTDTQYF. The chain carries TRBV11-2 and TRBJ2-3, with TRBD1 as a possible D gene (6 bases). Germline V gives CDR1 SGHAT, CDR2 FQNNGV. The CDR3 is 15 amino acids. V dropped 0 bases and J dropped 2 bases, with 9 bases sitting between them.

The chain is built from TRBV5-4 and TRBJ2-2; possible D gene TRBD2, 5 bases. The CDR3 totals 16 residues. V was pared by 0 bases and J by 8 bases, with 17 bases between. Germline V gives CDR1 SGHNT, CDR2 YYREEE (reference sequence). The CDR3 reads CASSLAAPSRGGELFF. In nucleotides, the CDR3 is TGTGCCAGCAGCTTGGCGGCGCCCAGTCGAGGGGGGGAGCTGTTTTTT.

The chain has TRBV29-1 and TRBJ2-5; 7 bases align to TRBD1. V trimming: 3 bases; J trimming: 1 base; junction bases outside the gene matches: 5. Germline CDR1 and CDR2: SQVTM and ANQGSEA. The CDR3 runs to 14 residues. CDR3 protein: CSVDVGTAQETQYF. The DNA for the CDR3 is TGCAGCGTTGATGTCGGGACAGCCCAAGAGACCCAGTACTTC.

The chain links TRBV5-4 to TRBJ1-2; D perhaps matches TRBD1 (5 bases). The CDR3 consists of 14 residues. Trimming left V 4 bases short and J 0 bases short, with 10 bases between. Per germline, CDR1 SGHNT and CDR2 YYREEE (reference sequence). CDR3 sequence (DNA): TGTGCCAGCAGCGCGGGACGGACTAACTATGGCTACACCTTC. Amino acid sequence: CASSAGRTNYGYTF.

The chain uses TRBV28 and TRBJ1-3, with 8 bases that match TRBD1. The germline V gene encodes CDR1 MDHEN and CDR2 SYDVKM. The CDR3 runs 19 residues. V gave up 3 bases and J gave up 1 base; unmatched junction bases: 14. CDR3 protein: CASSFQSSGQGRSGNTIYF. CDR3 nucleotides: TGTGCCAGCAGTTTCCAATCTTCAGGACAGGGCAGATCTGGAAACACCATATATTTT.